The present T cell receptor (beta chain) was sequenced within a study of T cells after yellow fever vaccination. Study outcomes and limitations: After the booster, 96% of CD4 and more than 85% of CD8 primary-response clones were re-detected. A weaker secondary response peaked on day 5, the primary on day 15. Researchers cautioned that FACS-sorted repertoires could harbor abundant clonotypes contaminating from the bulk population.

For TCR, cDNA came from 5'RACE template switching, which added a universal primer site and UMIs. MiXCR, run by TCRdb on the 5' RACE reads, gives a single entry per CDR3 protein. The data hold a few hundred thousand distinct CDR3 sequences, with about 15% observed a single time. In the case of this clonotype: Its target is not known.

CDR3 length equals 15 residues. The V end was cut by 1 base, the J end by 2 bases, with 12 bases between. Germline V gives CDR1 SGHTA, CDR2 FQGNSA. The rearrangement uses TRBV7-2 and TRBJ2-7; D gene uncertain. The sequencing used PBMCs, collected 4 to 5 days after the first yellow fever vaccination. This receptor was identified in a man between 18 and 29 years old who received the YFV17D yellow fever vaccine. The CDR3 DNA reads TGTGCCAGCAGCTTAGGTAGGCATGGGACCTACGAGCAGTACTTC. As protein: CASSLGRHGTYEQYF.